These 27 T cell receptor beta chains came from one sample sequenced in a study of identifying expanded T cells in peripheral blood. Assay used: immunoSEQ multiplex PCR; TCRdb lists only in-frame clones, some missing. The table lists around 94,000 clones, about nine tenths of them singletons. Material: blood. Receptors were obtained from a person aged 18 to 70 in good health.

V is TRBV5-1 and J is TRBJ2-3; 12 bases are a match to TRBD2. V gave up 4 bases and J gave up 1 base; unmatched junction bases: 10. The germline V gene encodes CDR1 SGHRS and CDR2 YFSETQ. The length of the CDR3 is 18 residues. The CDR3 nucleotides read TGCGCCAGCAGCACACAGACTAGCGGGAGATCTGGCACAGATACGCAGTATTTT. This translates into CASSTQTSGRSGTDTQYF. The whole variable domain, remainder taken from reference TRBV5-1 and TRBJ2-3, is KAGVTQTPRYLIKTRGQQVTLSCSPISGHRSVSWYQQTPGQGLQFLFEYFSETQRNKGNFPGRFSGRQFSNSRSEMNVSTLELGDSALYLCASSTQTSGRSGTDTQYFGPGTRLTVL.

DNA of the CDR3: TGTGCCAGCAGTGAGGGGGGGTTGGAGACCCAGTACTTC. Protein: CASSEGGLETQYF. The chain has TRBV2 and TRBJ2-5; 7 nucleotides line up with TRBD2. The CDR3 sequence is 13 residues long. The V segment lost 3 bases and the J segment 5 bases; nucleotides outside the gene matches: 3. Germline-derived CDR1 and CDR2 are SNHLY and FYNNEI.

In DNA, the CDR3 is TGCAGTGCTAGTGCAGCGCCTGAGCAGTTCTTC. Translating gives CSASAAPEQFF. The chain joins TRBV20-1 to TRBJ2-1, with no clear D. CDR3 length equals 11 residues. Germline assignment: CDR1 DFQATT and CDR2 SNEGSKA (reference sequence). V dropped 3 bases and J dropped 9 bases, with 9 bases sitting between them.

The V and J genes are TRBV7-8 and TRBJ1-5; 10 bases are a match to TRBD1. The V and J ends lost 2 bases and 5 bases, in that order; junction bases with no gene match: 6. The germline V gene encodes CDR1 SGHVS and CDR2 FQNEAQ. The CDR3 loop spans 16 amino acids. The CDR3 bases are TGTGCCAGCAGCTTATATCTCGGGACAGGGGATCAGCCCCAGCATTTT. Its translation is CASSLYLGTGDQPQHF.

The V and J genes are TRBV6-5 and TRBJ1-1, with a possible D match to TRBD1 (5 bases). CDR1 is MNHEY and CDR2 is SVGAGI in the germline V gene. The CDR3 spans 13 residues. The V end lost 7 bases, the J end lost 6 bases, and 15 bases lay between the germline ends. The CDR3 DNA sequence: TGTGCCAGCAACCCCGAGTGGGGGTCTGAAGCTTTCTTT. This translates into CASNPEWGSEAFF.

The chain has TRBV6-5 and TRBJ2-4, with D perhaps TRBD2 (6 bases). The ends were cut back, 2 bases at V and 6 bases at J, with 11 bases in the middle. The CDR3 spans 14 residues. Looked up from germline, CDR1 is MNHEY and CDR2 is SVGAGI. Written as DNA, the CDR3 is TGTGCCAGCAGTTACGGGGGAGGACTAAACATTCAGTACTTC. Its protein product is CASSYGGGLNIQYF.

Regarding this clone: The sample has other DNA sequences that encode this CDR3 too. The CDR3 nucleotides read TGCGCCAGCAGCTCGCAAGAGACCCAGTACTTC. It codes for CASSSQETQYF. The gene calls are TRBV5-1 and TRBJ2-5; D is undetermined. Trimming removed 3 bases from V and 2 bases from J, with 2 bases in between. Germline lookup yields CDR1 SGHRS and CDR2 YFSETQ. The CDR3 runs 11 residues.

This sequence joins TRBV5-1 and TRBJ2-1; D is possibly TRBD2 (6 bases). The CDR3 extends over 13 amino acids. Trimming removed 4 bases from V and 4 bases from J, with 9 bases in between. In germline, CDR1 is SGHRS, CDR2 YFSETQ. CDR3 residues: CASSAGGYNEQFF. CDR3 DNA: TGCGCCAGCAGCGCCGGGGGTTACAATGAGCAGTTCTTC.

This clone ranks as medium-sized. The chain employs TRBV7-2 and TRBJ2-3, with 7 bases lining up with TRBD1. Germline V gene lookup returns CDR1 SGHTA and CDR2 FQGNSA. The CDR3 spans 14 residues. The J segment lost 1 base and the V segment lost 5 bases, leaving 3 bases of the junction unmatched. The DNA for the CDR3 is TGTGCCAGCAGCCCCGGGACAGGCACAGATACGCAGTATTTT. This translates into CASSPGTGTDTQYF.

V gene TRBV30 combines with J gene TRBJ2-3, with 7 bases aligning to TRBD2. Germline V CDR1 and CDR2: GTSNPN, SVGIG (reference sequence). Losses at the gene ends were 4 bases for V and 1 base for J; bases not matched to a gene: 5. There are 14 residues in the CDR3. The CDR3 is CAWKLSGGTDTQYF. The CDR3 region has the DNA TGTGCCTGGAAACTAAGCGGGGGCACAGATACGCAGTATTTT.

The chain couples TRBV6-5 to TRBJ1-2, with D possibly matching TRBD1 (5 bases). This CDR3 comprises 15 residues. Between the trimmed V and J ends, which lost 0 bases and 8 bases, there was a span of 16 bases. Germline lookup yields CDR1 MNHEY and CDR2 SVGAGI. CDR3 sequence reads: CASSYSNLGVSGYTF. In nucleotides, the CDR3 is TGTGCCAGCAGTTACTCGAATCTGGGGGTTTCGGGCTACACCTTC.

This chain connects TRBV4-2 to TRBJ2-1; D might be TRBD2 (6 bases). CDR3 length: 11 residues. V was trimmed by 4 bases and J by 12 bases, leaving 10 bases between them. CDR1 LGHNA and CDR2 YNFKEQ come from the germline V gene. The CDR3 protein is CASSRREVQFF. DNA of the CDR3: TGTGCCAGCAGCCGGCGGGAAGTGCAGTTCTTC.

The rearrangement uses TRBV6-1 and TRBJ1-1; no clear D gene. CDR1 is MNHNS, CDR2 SASEGT, per germline. The CDR3 covers 13 residues. V gave up 2 bases and J gave up 3 bases, with 7 bases separating them. The CDR3 loop reads CASSEQIYTEAFF. DNA of the CDR3: TGTGCCAGCAGTGAACAGATTTACACTGAAGCTTTCTTT.

This chain joins TRBV7-3 and TRBJ1-4, with a possible D match to TRBD1 (5 bases). This CDR3 comprises 12 residues. Trimming removed 5 bases at V and 11 bases at J, with 12 bases between. Germline CDR1 SGHTA, CDR2 FQGTGA. The CDR3: CASSGSGVKLFF. The CDR3 nucleotides are TGTGCCAGCAGCGGCTCGGGGGTTAAACTGTTTTTT.

The genes are TRBV2 and TRBJ2-3; 7 bases map to TRBD2. The V gene's germline CDR1 is SNHLY and CDR2 FYNNEI. The CDR3 sequence is 15 residues long. Losses at the gene ends were 6 bases for V and 1 base for J; bases not matched to a gene: 7. The chain's CDR3 is CASSREAAGTDTQYF. The CDR3 DNA reads TGTGCCAGCAGCCGGGAGGCTGCTGGCACAGATACGCAGTATTTT.

The chain combines TRBV5-5 with TRBJ2-1; 11 nucleotides line up with TRBD1. After removal of 3 bases from V and 3 bases from J, the junction contained 8 bases not matched to a gene. CDR1 and CDR2 from the germline V gene are SGHKS and YYEKEE (reference sequence). The CDR3 contains 17 residues. This chain's CDR3 is CASSSSFGTGGYNEQFF. CDR3 nucleotides: TGTGCCAGCAGCTCAAGCTTTGGGACAGGGGGCTACAATGAGCAGTTCTTC.

This CDR3 reads CASSLGLDVYEQYF. CDR3 coding DNA: TGTGCCAGCAGCTTGGGACTAGATGTCTACGAGCAGTACTTC. The rearrangement links TRBV5-6 to TRBJ2-7; possibly TRBD2 for D (6 bases). The V and J ends lost 0 bases and 3 bases respectively, with 10 bases between them. The CDR3 length is 14 residues. The V gene's germline CDR1 is SGHDT and CDR2 YYEEEE.

The chain links TRBV19 to TRBJ2-3; TRBD1 agrees at 7 bases. The CDR3 is made up of 18 amino acids. The germline CDR1 and CDR2 sequences are LNHDA and SQIVND (reference sequence). The ends lost 5 bases at V and 2 bases at J; junction bases unmatched: 16. CDR3 nucleotides: TGTGCCAGTAGTTCCTTTTCCGCCGGGACAGTCCTCACAGATACGCAGTATTTT. Amino acid sequence: CASSSFSAGTVLTDTQYF.

This rearrangement joins TRBV7-2 to TRBJ2-2; 11 bases map to TRBD2. Germline CDR1 is SGHTA and CDR2 is FQGNSA. Trimming removed 6 bases from V and 6 bases from J; junction bases left unmatched: 6. The CDR3 loop spans 15 amino acids. For the CDR3, the DNA is TGTGCCAGCAGTGAAACTAGCGGGAGCCCCGGGGAGCTGTTTTTT. Protein product: CASSETSGSPGELFF.

The chain employs TRBV5-4 and TRBJ1-1; possible D gene TRBD1, 5 bases. V was pared by 3 bases and J by 0 bases, with 9 bases between. The CDR3 extends over 14 amino acids. Per the germline V gene, CDR1 is SGHNT and CDR2 is YYREEE (reference sequence). In DNA, the CDR3 is TGTGCCAGCAGCTCGGGACGGATGAACACTGAAGCTTTCTTT. This sequence encodes CASSSGRMNTEAFF.

The chain joins TRBV5-4 to TRBJ2-5, with 8 bases that match TRBD1. Germline-derived CDR1 and CDR2 are SGHNT and YYREEE (reference sequence). The CDR3 runs to 16 residues. V dropped 0 bases and J dropped 5; count of bases not matched to a gene: 9. CDR3 sequence reads: CASSLESQGAHETQYF. The CDR3 nucleotides read TGTGCCAGCAGCTTGGAGTCCCAGGGGGCGCACGAGACCCAGTACTTC.

This chain connects TRBV11-3 to TRBJ2-1; D uncertain. The CDR3 spans 12 residues. Germline loops: CDR1 SGHNT, CDR2 YENEEA. The V end was cut by 1 base, the J end by 9 bases, with 7 bases between. CDR3 amino acids: CASSLGPREQFF. DNA for the CDR3: TGTGCCAGCAGCTTAGGGCCACGTGAGCAGTTCTTC.

V gene TRBV2 combines with J gene TRBJ2-7; D call uncertain. Germline-derived CDR1 and CDR2 are SNHLY and FYNNEI. V was trimmed by 2 bases and J by 7 bases, leaving 12 bases between them. The CDR3 totals 13 residues. In DNA, the CDR3 is TGTGCCAGCAGTGAACTGGGGATGGGGGAGCAGTACTTC. Translated, it gives CASSELGMGEQYF. The variable domain in full, with the rest retrieved from reference TRBV2 and TRBJ2-7, is EPEVTQTPSHQVTQMGQEVILRCVPISNHLYFYWYRQILGQKVEFLVSFYNNEISEKSEIFDDQFSVERPDGSNFTLKIRSTKLEDSAMYFCASSELGMGEQYFGPGTRLTVT.

The CDR3 region is CASSLSTGELFF. Here the CDR3 DNA reads TGTGCCAGCAGCTTATCCACCGGGGAGCTGTTTTTT. V gene TRBV7-2 combines with J gene TRBJ2-2, with D unclear. Trimming pared 2 bases from V and 4 bases from J, leaving 2 bases between. In germline, CDR1 is SGHTA, CDR2 FQGNSA. CDR3 length equals 12 residues.

The rearrangement links TRBV2 to TRBJ1-5; D is uncertain. Germline V gene lookup returns CDR1 SNHLY and CDR2 FYNNEI. CDR3 length: 14 residues. The V end lost 2 bases, the J end lost 10 bases, and 15 bases lay between the germline ends. The CDR3 loop is CASSELPVISPQHF. Written as DNA, the CDR3 is TGTGCCAGCAGTGAACTTCCAGTAATCAGCCCCCAGCATTTT.

V and J are TRBV5-5 and TRBJ2-5; 7 bases match TRBD2. J gave up 9 bases and V 1 base, and 3 bases lay outside the gene matches. Germline CDR1 is SGHKS and CDR2 is YYEKEE (reference sequence). This CDR3 has 12 amino acids. As DNA, the CDR3 is TGTGCCAGCAGCTTGAGGGGAGGGGCCCAGTACTTC. This codes for CASSLRGGAQYF. Combining the CDR3 with reference TRBV5-5 and TRBJ2-5 gives the whole variable domain DAGVTQSPTHLIKTRGQQVTLRCSPISGHKSVSWYQQVLGQGPQFIFQYYEKEERGRGNFPDRFSARQFPNYSSELNVNALLLGDSALYLCASSLRGGAQYFGPGTRLLVL.

V usage is TRBV30 and J usage is TRBJ2-4, with 8 bases lining up with TRBD1. V shed 0 bases and J 8 bases; nucleotides not matched to a gene: 3. There are 13 residues in the CDR3. Germline V gene data show CDR1 as GTSNPN and CDR2 as SVGIG (reference sequence). CDR3 residues: CAWSVQGADIQYF. CDR3 in DNA: TGTGCCTGGAGTGTTCAGGGGGCGGACATTCAGTACTTC.